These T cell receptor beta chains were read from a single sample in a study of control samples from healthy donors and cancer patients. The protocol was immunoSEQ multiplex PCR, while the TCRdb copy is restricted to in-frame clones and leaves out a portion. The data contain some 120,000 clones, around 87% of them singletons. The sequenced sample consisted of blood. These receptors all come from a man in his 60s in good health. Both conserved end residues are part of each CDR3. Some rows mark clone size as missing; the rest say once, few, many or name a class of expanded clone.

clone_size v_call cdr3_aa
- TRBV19 CASDNIPGSGYTF
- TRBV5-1 CASSLQGGGAADTQYF
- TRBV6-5 CASIPAGTVSYEQYF
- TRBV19 CVSRRDYLTDYGYTF
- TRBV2 CASIPPRGHTEAFF
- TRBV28 CASTRGQGYMDTQYF
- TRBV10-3 CAIRPGQIPYGYTF
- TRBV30 CAWSGQSYQPQHF
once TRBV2 CASSAADSNQPQHF
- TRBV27 CASSLGGSLGYGYTF
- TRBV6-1 CASSDNSFGQAEGTEAFF
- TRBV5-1 CASSLDVSSDTQYF